This is a list of T cell receptor beta chains from one sample in a study of shared clonotypes between healthy human individuals. Data came from immunoSEQ multiplex PCR; TCRdb stores just in-frame clones and leaves some out. The sample includes about 95,000 clones, roughly two thirds of them seen just once. The sequencing input was memory CD8+ T cells sorted from blood. The receptors here all came from a man between 25 and 39 years old in good health. The CDR3 runs from the conserved cysteine through the conserved F or W. A D gene is named only where the DNA matches it firmly. Some rows have no size entry. The others give once, few or many, or a class for an expanded clone.

D gene	V gene	J gene	clone size	CDR3 protein	CDR3 DNA
TRBD2	TRBV11-2	TRBJ2-7	NA	CASSPLAEILREQYF	TGTGCCAGCAGCCCACTAGCGGAGATTCTACGGGAGCAGTACTTC
NA	TRBV27	TRBJ2-6	NA	CASSFSGANVLTF	TGTGCCAGCAGTTTCTCTGGGGCCAACGTCCTGACTTTC
NA	TRBV28	TRBJ1-2	many	CASSERFGYTF	TGTGCCAGCAGCGAACGTTTTGGCTACACCTTC
NA	TRBV4-3	TRBJ1-3	NA	CASSPIFGLARGNTIYF	TGCGCCAGCAGCCCTATATTCGGACTTGCCCGAGGAAACACCATATATTTT
NA	TRBV7-6	TRBJ2-7	many	CASSPSPTASYEQYF	TGTGCCAGCAGTCCCAGTCCGACAGCCTCCTACGAGCAGTACTTC
NA	TRBV5-5	TRBJ1-5	NA	CASSLAGGHQPQHF	TGTGCCAGCAGCTTGGCTGGAGGGCATCAGCCCCAGCATTTT
NA	TRBV5-6	TRBJ1-2	many	CASQPTRSRDLYGYTF	TGTGCCAGCCAACCCACTCGGAGCAGGGATCTATATGGCTACACCTTC
NA	TRBV27	TRBJ1-1	NA	CASQESLATIMGAFF	TGTGCCAGCCAGGAGTCACTCGCCACTATCATGGGCGCTTTCTTT
NA	TRBV14	TRBJ1-1	NA	CASSQSALNTEAFF	TGTGCCAGCAGCCAAAGCGCGTTGAACACTGAAGCTTTCTTT
TRBD1	TRBV10-3	TRBJ2-7	few	CAISGTGRLVNLEQQYF	TGTGCCATCAGTGGGACAGGGCGCCTAGTCAACTTAGAGCAGCAGTACTTC
NA	TRBV28	TRBJ2-1	many	CASSSDTGDNEQFF	TGTGCCAGCAGTTCCGACACCGGTGACAATGAGCAGTTCTTC
NA	TRBV19	TRBJ2-2	many	CATRWGAYTATGELFF	TGTGCCACAAGATGGGGGGCGTATACTGCCACCGGGGAGCTGTTTTTT
TRBD1	TRBV7-9	TRBJ1-2	NA	CASRGTGNYGYTF	TGTGCCAGCAGGGGGACAGGGAACTATGGCTACACCTTC
NA	TRBV7-9	TRBJ1-1	NA	CASSLVAQASLGAFF	TGTGCCAGCAGCTTAGTCGCACAGGCAAGTTTAGGGGCTTTCTTT
NA	TRBV13	TRBJ2-3	few	CASSLGASVGTDTQYF	TGTGCCAGCAGCTTAGGGGCTAGCGTTGGCACAGATACGCAGTATTTT
NA	TRBV15	TRBJ2-5	once	CATSQTLAMRTQYF	TGTGCCACCAGCCAAACCCTAGCGATGAGAACCCAGTACTTC
NA	TRBV12-5	TRBJ1-2	NA	CASGGSTRAARLQGKTYGYTF	TGTGCTAGTGGTGGATCGACGAGAGCAGCGCGACTGCAGGGAAAGACCTATGGCTACACCTTC
TRBD2	TRBV19	TRBJ2-5	few	CASSIDLAVTVRETQYF	TGTGCCAGTAGTATAGATCTAGCGGTCACCGTCAGGGAGACCCAGTACTTC
NA	TRBV7-9	TRBJ1-5	NA	CASSLLGGEGQPQHF	TGTGCCAGCAGCTTACTCGGGGGGGAAGGGCAGCCCCAGCATTTT
NA	TRBV15	TRBJ2-2	NA	CATSRQTGLGAGELFF	TGTGCCACCAGCCGTCAAACAGGGTTGGGAGCGGGGGAGCTGTTTTTT
NA	TRBV6-9	TRBJ2-3	NA	CASSYSRVTYTDTQYF	TGTGCCAGCAGTTATAGTCGGGTGACCTACACAGATACGCAGTATTTT
TRBD2	TRBV27	TRBJ2-1	once	CASSPGLAITYNEQFF	TGTGCCAGCAGTCCGGGACTAGCGATTACCTACAATGAGCAGTTCTTC
NA	TRBV11-3	TRBJ1-1	NA	CASSLGQNTEAFF	TGTGCCAGCAGCTTGGGACAGAACACTGAAGCTTTCTTT
TRBD1	TRBV5-1	TRBJ2-7	NA	CASSPGTGWNYEQYF	TGCGCCAGCAGCCCCGGGACAGGGTGGAACTACGAGCAGTACTTC
NA	TRBV5-1	TRBJ1-1	NA	CASSENTEAFF	TGCGCCAGCTCAGAGAACACTGAAGCTTTCTTT
NA	TRBV7-6	TRBJ1-1	NA	CASSRTLNTEAFF	TGTGCCAGCAGCCGGACACTGAACACTGAAGCTTTCTTT
NA	TRBV6-6	TRBJ2-2	NA	CASSYSNGGGELFF	TGTGCCAGCAGTTACTCGAATGGGGGCGGGGAGCTGTTTTTT
NA	TRBV10-3	TRBJ2-2	NA	CAISEDPTGELFF	TGTGCCATCAGTGAGGACCCCACCGGGGAGCTGTTTTTT
TRBD1	TRBV28	TRBJ2-3	NA	CASSLDRVGTDTQYF	TGTGCCAGCAGTTTAGACAGGGTAGGAACAGATACGCAGTATTTT
NA	TRBV28	TRBJ2-1	NA	CATLMDLAFNEQFF	TGTGCCACCCTGATGGATCTAGCGTTCAATGAGCAGTTCTTC
TRBD2	TRBV27	TRBJ2-3	NA	CASSLFGGLAPDTQYF	TGTGCCAGCAGTTTATTTGGGGGACTAGCCCCAGATACGCAGTATTTT
TRBD1	TRBV7-8	TRBJ1-5	once	CASSSFSEQGRMGNQPQHF	TGTGCCAGCAGCTCCTTCTCGGAACAGGGGAGAATGGGCAATCAGCCCCAGCATTTT
NA	TRBV11-1	TRBJ2-7	few	CASSLSSATRSEQYF	TGTGCCAGCAGCCTGTCGTCAGCGACACGGAGCGAGCAGTACTTC
NA	TRBV7-9	TRBJ2-1	many	CASSLGFSGPLHNEQFF	TGTGCCAGCAGCTTAGGTTTCAGCGGACCCCTCCACAATGAGCAGTTCTTC
TRBD2	TRBV4-2	TRBJ2-1	NA	CASSPPDAGANEQFF	TGTGCCAGCAGTCCACCGGACGCGGGAGCTAATGAGCAGTTCTTC
NA	TRBV6-5	TRBJ2-7	NA	CASSYGRGPPYEQYF	TGTGCCAGCAGTTACGGCAGGGGTCCCCCCTACGAGCAGTACTTC
NA	TRBV5-1	TRBJ2-1	NA	CASSLVAGTFYNEQFF	TGCGCCAGCAGCTTGGTGGCGGGGACCTTCTACAATGAGCAGTTCTTC
TRBD1	TRBV4-1	TRBJ2-7	NA	CASSQRQGASYEQYF	TGCGCCAGCAGCCAACGGCAGGGGGCCTCCTACGAGCAGTACTTC
NA	TRBV6-5	TRBJ2-7	many	CASSSSPGYEQYF	TGTGCCAGCAGTTCCTCCCCGGGCTACGAGCAGTACTTC
NA	TRBV4-1	TRBJ2-2	NA	CASSNGESNTGELFF	TGCGCCAGCAGCAACGGAGAATCGAACACCGGGGAGCTGTTTTTT
NA	TRBV28	TRBJ2-7	NA	CASSPGTPSYEQYF	TGTGCCAGCAGTCCCGGGACCCCCTCCTACGAGCAGTACTTC
NA	TRBV6-1	TRBJ1-5	NA	CASSEAGYSNQPQHF	TGTGCCAGCAGTGAGGCTGGGTATAGCAATCAGCCCCAGCATTTT
TRBD2	TRBV18	TRBJ2-7	NA	CASSPYRGSGSSYEQYF	TGTGCCAGCTCACCATATAGGGGTAGCGGGAGCTCCTACGAGCAGTACTTC
NA	TRBV5-6	TRBJ2-3	once	CASSLGVSSTDTQYF	TGTGCCAGCAGCTTGGGGGTTAGTAGCACAGATACGCAGTATTTT
TRBD2	TRBV7-9	TRBJ2-7	NA	CASSPPLGGVDEQYF	TGTGCCAGCAGCCCCCCCTTGGGAGGGGTGGACGAGCAGTACTTC
NA	TRBV25-1	TRBJ2-4	few	CASSGTDVAKNIQYF	TGTGCCAGCAGTGGGACGGACGTGGCCAAAAACATTCAGTACTTC
TRBD2	TRBV7-2	TRBJ2-7	NA	CASSSWAGGYEQYF	TGTGCCAGCAGTTCCTGGGCGGGGGGCTACGAGCAGTACTTC
NA	TRBV28	TRBJ2-7	NA	CASSGRPDSPYEQYF	TGTGCCAGCAGTGGTCGTCCGGACAGCCCTTACGAGCAGTACTTC
TRBD2	TRBV6-5	TRBJ2-7	NA	CASGRARQYF	TGTGCCAGCGGGAGGGCGCGTCAGTACTTC
TRBD2	TRBV5-1	TRBJ2-1	NA	CASSASGSSYNEQFF	TGCGCCAGCAGCGCTAGCGGGAGCTCCTACAATGAGCAGTTCTTC
NA	TRBV7-2	TRBJ2-7	NA	CASSRALGGLSYEQYF	TGTGCCAGCAGCCGAGCCCTGGGGGGGCTTTCCTACGAGCAGTACTTC
TRBD2	TRBV29-1	TRBJ2-1	once	CSLTSGTYNEQFF	TGCAGCCTTACTAGCGGGACCTACAATGAGCAGTTCTTC
NA	TRBV25-1	TRBJ2-1	few	CASSESGPRPYNEQFF	TGTGCCAGCAGTGAATCTGGCCCCCGGCCTTACAATGAGCAGTTCTTC
NA	TRBV29-1	TRBJ1-2	NA	CSVEGDNYGYTF	TGCAGCGTTGAGGGGGATAACTATGGCTACACCTTC
NA	TRBV28	TRBJ1-5	few	CASSLLSAVRGPNQPQHF	TGTGCCAGCAGTTTACTGTCGGCCGTCAGAGGGCCCAATCAGCCCCAGCATTTT
NA	TRBV2	TRBJ2-1	many	CASIGNSYVEQFF	TGTGCCAGCATCGGTAACAGCTATGTTGAGCAGTTCTTC
TRBD1	TRBV11-2	TRBJ2-2	few	CASSPSPGTDNTGELFF	TGTGCCAGCAGCCCCTCCCCCGGGACAGACAACACCGGGGAGCTGTTTTTT